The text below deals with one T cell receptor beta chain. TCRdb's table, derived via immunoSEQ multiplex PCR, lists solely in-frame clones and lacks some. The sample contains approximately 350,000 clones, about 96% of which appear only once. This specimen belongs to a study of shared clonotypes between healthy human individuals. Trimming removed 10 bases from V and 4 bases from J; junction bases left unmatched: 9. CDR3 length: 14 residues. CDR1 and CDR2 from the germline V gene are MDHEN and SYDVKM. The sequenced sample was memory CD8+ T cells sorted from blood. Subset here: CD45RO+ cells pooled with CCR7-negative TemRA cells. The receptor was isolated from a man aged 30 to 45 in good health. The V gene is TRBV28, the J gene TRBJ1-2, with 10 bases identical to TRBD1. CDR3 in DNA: TGTGCCACGTCCCGGGACAGGGGTTTCTATGGCTACACCTTC. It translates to CATSRDRGFYGYTF.